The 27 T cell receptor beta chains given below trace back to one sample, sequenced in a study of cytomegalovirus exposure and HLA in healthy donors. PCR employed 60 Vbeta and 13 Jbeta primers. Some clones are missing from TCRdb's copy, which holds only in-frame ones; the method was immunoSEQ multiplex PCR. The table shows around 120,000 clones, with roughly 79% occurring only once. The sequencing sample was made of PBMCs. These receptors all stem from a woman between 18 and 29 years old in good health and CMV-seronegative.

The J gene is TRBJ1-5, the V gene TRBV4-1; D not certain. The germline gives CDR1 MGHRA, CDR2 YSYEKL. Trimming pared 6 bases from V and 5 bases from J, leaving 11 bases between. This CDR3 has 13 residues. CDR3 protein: CASSFGRDQPQHF. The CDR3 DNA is TGCGCCAGCAGTTTTGGGAGGGATCAGCCCCAGCATTTT.

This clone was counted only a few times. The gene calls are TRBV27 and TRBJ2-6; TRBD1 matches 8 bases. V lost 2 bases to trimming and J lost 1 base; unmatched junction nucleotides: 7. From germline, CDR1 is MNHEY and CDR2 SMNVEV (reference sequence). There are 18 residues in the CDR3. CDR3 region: CASSLLAGGASGANVLTF. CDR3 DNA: TGTGCCAGCAGTTTACTCGCAGGGGGCGCTTCTGGGGCCAACGTCCTGACTTTC.

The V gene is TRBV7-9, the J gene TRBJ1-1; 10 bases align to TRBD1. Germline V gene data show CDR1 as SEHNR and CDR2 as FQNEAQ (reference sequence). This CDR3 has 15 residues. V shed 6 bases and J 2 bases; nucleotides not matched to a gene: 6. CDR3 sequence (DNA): TGTGCCAGCAGTTATAGGACAGGGGGAAACACTGAAGCTTTCTTT. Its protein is CASSYRTGGNTEAFF.

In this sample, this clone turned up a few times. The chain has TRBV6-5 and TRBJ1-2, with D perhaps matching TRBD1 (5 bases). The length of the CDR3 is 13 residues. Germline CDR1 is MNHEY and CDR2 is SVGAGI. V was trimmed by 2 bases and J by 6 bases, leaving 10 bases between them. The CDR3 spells CASSYRAGNGYTF. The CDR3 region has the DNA TGTGCCAGCAGTTACCGGGCAGGGAATGGCTACACCTTC.

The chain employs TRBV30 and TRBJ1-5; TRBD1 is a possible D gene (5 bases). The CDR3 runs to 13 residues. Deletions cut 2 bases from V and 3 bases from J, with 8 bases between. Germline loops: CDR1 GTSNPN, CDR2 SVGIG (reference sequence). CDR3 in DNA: TGTGCCTGGAGTACAGGCTTCAATCAGCCCCAGCATTTT. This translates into CAWSTGFNQPQHF.

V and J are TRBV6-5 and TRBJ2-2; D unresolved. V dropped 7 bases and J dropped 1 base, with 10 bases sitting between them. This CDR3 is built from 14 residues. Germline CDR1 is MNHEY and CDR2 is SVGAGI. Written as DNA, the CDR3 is TGTGCCAGCACCCCCTCAGGGAACACCGGGGAGCTGTTTTTT. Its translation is CASTPSGNTGELFF.

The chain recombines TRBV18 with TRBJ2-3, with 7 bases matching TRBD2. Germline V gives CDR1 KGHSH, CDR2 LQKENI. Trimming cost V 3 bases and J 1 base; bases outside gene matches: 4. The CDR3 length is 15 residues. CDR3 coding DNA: TGTGCCAGCTCACCTACTAGCGCCGGCACAGATACGCAGTATTTT. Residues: CASSPTSAGTDTQYF.

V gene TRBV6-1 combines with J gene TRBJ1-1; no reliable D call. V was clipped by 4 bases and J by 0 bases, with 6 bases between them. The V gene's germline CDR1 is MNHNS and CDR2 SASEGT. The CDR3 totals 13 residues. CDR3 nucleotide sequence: TGTGCCAGCAGTGCTCTTATGAACACTGAAGCTTTCTTT. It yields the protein CASSALMNTEAFF.

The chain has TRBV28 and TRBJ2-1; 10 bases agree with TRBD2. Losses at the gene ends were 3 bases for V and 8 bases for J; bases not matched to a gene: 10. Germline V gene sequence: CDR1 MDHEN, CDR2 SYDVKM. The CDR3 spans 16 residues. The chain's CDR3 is CASSFRSGGASYEQFF. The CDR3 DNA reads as TGTGCCAGCAGTTTTCGGAGCGGGGGGGCCTCTTATGAGCAGTTCTTC.

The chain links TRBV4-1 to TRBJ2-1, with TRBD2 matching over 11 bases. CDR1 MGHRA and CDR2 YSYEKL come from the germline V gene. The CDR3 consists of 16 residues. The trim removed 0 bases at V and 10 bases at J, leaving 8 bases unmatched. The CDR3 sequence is CASSQDSSGGLTEQFF. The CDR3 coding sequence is TGCGCCAGCAGCCAAGATTCTAGCGGGGGGTTAACCGAGCAGTTCTTC.

For the CDR3, the DNA is TGTGCCACCAGCAGCCCCAACGAGCGGCGGGGGCAGCCCCAGCATTTT. Amino acids: CATSSPNERRGQPQHF. The V call is TRBV15, the J call TRBJ1-5, with a tentative D call TRBD1 (5 bases). Germline lookup yields CDR1 LNHNV and CDR2 YYDKDF (reference sequence). V was shortened by 3 bases and J by 7 bases, with 19 bases between the two germline ends. The CDR3 spans 16 residues.

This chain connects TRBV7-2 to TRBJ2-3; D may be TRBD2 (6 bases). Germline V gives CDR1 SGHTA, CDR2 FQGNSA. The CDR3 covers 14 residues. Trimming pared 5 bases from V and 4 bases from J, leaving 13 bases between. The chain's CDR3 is CASSLGTPADTQYF. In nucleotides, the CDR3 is TGTGCCAGCAGCCTAGGGACTCCCGCAGATACGCAGTATTTT.

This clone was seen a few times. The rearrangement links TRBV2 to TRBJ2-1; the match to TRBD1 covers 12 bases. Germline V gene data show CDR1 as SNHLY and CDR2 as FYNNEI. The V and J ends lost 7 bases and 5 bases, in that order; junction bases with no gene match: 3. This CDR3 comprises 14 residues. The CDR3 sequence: CASTGTGGNNEQFF. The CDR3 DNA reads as TGTGCCAGCACCGGGACAGGGGGCAACAATGAGCAGTTCTTC.

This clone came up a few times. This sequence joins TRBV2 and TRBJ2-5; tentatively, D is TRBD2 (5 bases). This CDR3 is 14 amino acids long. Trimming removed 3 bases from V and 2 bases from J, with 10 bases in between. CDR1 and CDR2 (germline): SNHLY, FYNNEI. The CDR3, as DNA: TGTGCCAGCAGTGAGAGGACTCAACAAGAGACCCAGTACTTC. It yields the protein CASSERTQQETQYF.

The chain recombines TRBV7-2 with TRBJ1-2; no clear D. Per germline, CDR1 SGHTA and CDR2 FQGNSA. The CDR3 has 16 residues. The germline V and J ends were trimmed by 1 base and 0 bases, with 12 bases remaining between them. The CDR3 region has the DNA TGTGCCAGCAGCTTAGTTGGAGGGCAAGCTAACTATGGCTACACCTTC. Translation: CASSLVGGQANYGYTF.

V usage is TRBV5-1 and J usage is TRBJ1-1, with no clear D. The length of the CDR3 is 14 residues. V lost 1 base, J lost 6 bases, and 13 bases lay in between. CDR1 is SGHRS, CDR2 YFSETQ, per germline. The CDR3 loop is CASSLSPGGSEAFF. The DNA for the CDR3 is TGCGCCAGCAGCTTGAGTCCCGGAGGGTCTGAAGCTTTCTTT.

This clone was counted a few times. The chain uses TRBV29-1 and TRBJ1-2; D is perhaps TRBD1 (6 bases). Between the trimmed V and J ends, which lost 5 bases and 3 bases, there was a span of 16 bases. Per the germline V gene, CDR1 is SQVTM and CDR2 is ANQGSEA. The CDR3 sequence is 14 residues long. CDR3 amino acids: CSVIIGQIYYGYTF. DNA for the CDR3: TGCAGCGTTATCATTGGACAGATCTACTATGGCTACACCTTC.

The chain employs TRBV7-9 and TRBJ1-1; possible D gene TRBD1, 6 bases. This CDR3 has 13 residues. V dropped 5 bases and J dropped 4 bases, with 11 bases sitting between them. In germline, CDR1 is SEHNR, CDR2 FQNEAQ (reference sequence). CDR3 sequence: CASSALGGTEAFF. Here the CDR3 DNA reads TGTGCCAGCAGCGCCCTAGGGGGCACTGAAGCTTTCTTT.

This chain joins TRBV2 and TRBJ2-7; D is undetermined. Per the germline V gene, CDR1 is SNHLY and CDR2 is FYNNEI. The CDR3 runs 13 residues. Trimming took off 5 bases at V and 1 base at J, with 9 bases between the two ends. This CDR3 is CASSPEVSYEQYF. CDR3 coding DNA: TGTGCCAGCAGTCCAGAGGTTTCCTACGAGCAGTACTTC.

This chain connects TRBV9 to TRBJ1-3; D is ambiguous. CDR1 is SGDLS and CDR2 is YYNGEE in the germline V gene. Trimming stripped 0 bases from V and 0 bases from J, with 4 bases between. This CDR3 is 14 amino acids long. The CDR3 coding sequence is TGTGCCAGCAGCGTAGCCCACTCTGGAAACACCATATATTTT. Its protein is CASSVAHSGNTIYF. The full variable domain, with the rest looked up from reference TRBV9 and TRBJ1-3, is DSGVTQTPKHLITATGQRVTLRCSPRSGDLSVYWYQQSLDQGLQFLIQYYNGEERAKGNILERFSAQQFPDLHSELNLSSLELGDSALYFCASSVAHSGNTIYFGEGSWLTVV.

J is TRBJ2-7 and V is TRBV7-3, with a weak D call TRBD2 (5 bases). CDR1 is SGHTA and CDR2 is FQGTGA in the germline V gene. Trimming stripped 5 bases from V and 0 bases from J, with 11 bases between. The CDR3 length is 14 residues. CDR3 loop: CASSPSGSSYEQYF. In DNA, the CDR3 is TGTGCCAGCAGCCCGTCTGGGAGCTCCTACGAGCAGTACTTC.

The CDR3 DNA reads as TGTGCCAGCAGTGAGGCACGCCTCCACTTT. Translation gives CASSEARLHF. The chain carries TRBV2 and TRBJ1-6; no clear D gene. Germline V gene lookup returns CDR1 SNHLY and CDR2 FYNNEI. This CDR3 comprises 10 residues. V gave up 3 bases and J gave up 15 bases, with 6 bases separating them.

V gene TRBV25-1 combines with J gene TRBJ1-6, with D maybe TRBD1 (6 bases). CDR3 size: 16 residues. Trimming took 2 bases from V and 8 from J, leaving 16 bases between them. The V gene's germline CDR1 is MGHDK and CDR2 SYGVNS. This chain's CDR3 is CASSEGAGAPYSPLHF. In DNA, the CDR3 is TGTGCCAGCAGTGAAGGGGCAGGGGCCCCTTATTCACCCCTCCACTTT.

The CDR3 spells CASSRGTSGNEQFF. The CDR3 bases are TGTGCCAGCAGCCGCGGGACTAGCGGCAATGAGCAGTTCTTC. The chain uses TRBV7-2 and TRBJ2-1, with 11 bases aligning to TRBD2. The junction had 3 bases not matched to a gene; V was cut back by 5 bases and J by 6 bases. The CDR3 sequence is 14 residues long. Germline CDR1 and CDR2: SGHTA and FQGNSA.

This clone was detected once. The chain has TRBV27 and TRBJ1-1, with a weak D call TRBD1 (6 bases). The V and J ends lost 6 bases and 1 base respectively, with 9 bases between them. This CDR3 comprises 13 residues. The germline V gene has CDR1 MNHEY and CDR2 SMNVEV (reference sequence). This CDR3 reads CASRVTGNTEAFF. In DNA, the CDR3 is TGTGCCAGCAGGGTGACAGGGAACACTGAAGCTTTCTTT.

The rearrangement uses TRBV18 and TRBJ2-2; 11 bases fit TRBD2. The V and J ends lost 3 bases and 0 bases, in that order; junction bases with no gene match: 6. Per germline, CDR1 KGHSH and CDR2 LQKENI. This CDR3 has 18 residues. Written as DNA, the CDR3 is TGTGCCAGCTCACCTCCTACTAGCGGGGGCGCGAACACCGGGGAGCTGTTTTTT. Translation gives CASSPPTSGGANTGELFF.

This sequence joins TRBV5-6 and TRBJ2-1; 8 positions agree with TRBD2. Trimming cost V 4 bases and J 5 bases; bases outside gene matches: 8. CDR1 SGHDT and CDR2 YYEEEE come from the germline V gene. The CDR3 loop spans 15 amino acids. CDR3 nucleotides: TGTGCCAGCAGCCCTTGGCGGGGGGTGAACAATGAGCAGTTCTTC. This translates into CASSPWRGVNNEQFF.